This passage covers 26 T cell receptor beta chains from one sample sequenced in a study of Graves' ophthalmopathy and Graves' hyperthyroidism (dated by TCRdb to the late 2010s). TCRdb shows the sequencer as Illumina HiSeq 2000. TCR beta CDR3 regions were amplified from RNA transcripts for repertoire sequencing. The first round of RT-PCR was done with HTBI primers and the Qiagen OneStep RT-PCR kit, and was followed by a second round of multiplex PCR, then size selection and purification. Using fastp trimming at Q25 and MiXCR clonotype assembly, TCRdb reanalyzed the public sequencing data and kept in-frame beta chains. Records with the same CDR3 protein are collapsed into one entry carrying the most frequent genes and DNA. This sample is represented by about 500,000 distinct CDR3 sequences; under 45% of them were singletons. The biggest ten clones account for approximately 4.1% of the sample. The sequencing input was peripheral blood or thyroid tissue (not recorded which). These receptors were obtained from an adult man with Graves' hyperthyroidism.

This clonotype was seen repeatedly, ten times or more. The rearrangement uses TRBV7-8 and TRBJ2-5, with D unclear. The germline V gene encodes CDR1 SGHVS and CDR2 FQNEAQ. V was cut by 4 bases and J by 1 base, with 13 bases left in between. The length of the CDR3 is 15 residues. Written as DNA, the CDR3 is TGTGCCAGCAGCTCCGTATATGTTCCCCAAGAGACCCAGTACTTC. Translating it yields CASSSVYVPQETQYF.

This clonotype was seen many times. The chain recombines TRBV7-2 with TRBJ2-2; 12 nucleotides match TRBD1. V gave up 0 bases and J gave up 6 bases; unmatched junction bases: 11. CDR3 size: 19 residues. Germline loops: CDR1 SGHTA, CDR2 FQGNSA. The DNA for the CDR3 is TGTGCCAGCAGCTTAGCCTATTATCCGGGACAGGGGGCGTCCGGGGAGCTGTTTTTT. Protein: CASSLAYYPGQGASGELFF.

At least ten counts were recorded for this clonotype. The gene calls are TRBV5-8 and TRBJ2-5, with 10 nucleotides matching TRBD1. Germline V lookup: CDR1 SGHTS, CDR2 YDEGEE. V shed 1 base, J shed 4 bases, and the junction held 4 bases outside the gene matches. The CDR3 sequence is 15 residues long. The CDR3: CASSLSGTGAETQYF. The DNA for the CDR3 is TGTGCCAGCAGCTTGTCCGGGACAGGGGCAGAGACCCAGTACTTC.

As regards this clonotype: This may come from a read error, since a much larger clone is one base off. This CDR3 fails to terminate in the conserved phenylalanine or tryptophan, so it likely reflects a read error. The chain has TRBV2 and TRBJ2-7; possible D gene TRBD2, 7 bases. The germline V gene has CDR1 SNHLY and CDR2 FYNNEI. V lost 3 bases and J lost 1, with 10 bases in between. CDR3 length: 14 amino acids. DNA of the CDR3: TGTGCCAGCAGTGATGGGGGGGCGTCCTACGAGCAGTACCTC. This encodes CASSDGGASYEQYL.

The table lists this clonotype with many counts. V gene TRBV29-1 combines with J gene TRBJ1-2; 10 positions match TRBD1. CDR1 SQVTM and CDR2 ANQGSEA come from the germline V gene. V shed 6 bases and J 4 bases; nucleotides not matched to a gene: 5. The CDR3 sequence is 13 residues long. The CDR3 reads CSVGTGVIYGYTF. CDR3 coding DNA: TGCAGCGTCGGGACAGGGGTGATCTATGGCTACACCTTC.

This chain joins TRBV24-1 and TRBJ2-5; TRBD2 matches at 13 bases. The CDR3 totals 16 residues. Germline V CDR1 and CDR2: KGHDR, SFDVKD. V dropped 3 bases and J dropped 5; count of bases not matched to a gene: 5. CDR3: CATSDGTSGDGETQYF. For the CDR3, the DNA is TGTGCCACCAGTGATGGGACTAGCGGGGATGGCGAGACCCAGTACTTC.

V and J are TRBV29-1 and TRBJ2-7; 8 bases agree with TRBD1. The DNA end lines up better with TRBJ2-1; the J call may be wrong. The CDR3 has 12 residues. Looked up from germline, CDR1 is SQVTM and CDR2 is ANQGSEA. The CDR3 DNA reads TGCAGCGTTGGGATTGGGACAGGTGATCAGTTCTTC. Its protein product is CSVGIGTGDQFF.

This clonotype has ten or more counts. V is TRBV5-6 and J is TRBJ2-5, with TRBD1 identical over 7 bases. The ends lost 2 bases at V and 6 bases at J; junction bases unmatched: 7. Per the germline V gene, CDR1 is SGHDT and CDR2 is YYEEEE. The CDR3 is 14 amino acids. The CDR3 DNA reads TGTGCCAGCAGCTTCGGGACAGTGGTCAAGACCCAGTACTTC. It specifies CASSFGTVVKTQYF.

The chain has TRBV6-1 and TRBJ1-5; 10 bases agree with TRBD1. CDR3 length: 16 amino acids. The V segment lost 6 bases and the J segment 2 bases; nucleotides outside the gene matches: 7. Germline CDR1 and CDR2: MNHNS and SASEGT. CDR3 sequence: CASRDRGRSGNQPQHF. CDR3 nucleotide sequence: TGTGCCAGCAGAGACAGGGGGCGATCGGGCAATCAGCCCCAGCATTTT.

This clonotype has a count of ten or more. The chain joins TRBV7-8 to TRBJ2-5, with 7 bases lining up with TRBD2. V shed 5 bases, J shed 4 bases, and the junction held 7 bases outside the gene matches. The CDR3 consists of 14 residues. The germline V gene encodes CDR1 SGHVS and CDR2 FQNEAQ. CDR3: CASSIWTSRETQYF. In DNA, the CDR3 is TGTGCCAGCAGCATCTGGACTAGTCGAGAGACCCAGTACTTC.

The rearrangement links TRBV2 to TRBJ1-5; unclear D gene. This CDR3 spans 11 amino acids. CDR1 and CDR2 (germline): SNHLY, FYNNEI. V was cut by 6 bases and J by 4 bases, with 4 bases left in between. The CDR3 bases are TGTGCCAGCAGAGTTAATCAGCCCCAGCATTTT. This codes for CASRVNQPQHF.

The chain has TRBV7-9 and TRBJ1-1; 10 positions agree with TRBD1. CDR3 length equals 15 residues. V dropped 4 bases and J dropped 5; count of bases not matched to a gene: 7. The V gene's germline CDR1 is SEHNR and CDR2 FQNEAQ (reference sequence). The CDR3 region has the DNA TGTGCCAGCAGCTGGGACAGGGGCCGAGGGACTGAAGCTTTCTTT. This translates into CASSWDRGRGTEAFF.

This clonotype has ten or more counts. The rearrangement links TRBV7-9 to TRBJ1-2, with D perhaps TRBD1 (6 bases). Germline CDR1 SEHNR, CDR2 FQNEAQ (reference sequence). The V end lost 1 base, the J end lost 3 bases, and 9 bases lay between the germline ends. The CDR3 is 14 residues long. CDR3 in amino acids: CASSLDRVDYGYTF. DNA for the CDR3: TGTGCCAGCAGCTTAGACAGGGTGGACTATGGCTACACCTTC. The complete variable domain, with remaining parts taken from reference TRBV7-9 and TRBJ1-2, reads DTGVSQNPRHKITKRGQNVTFRCDPISEHNRLYWYRQTLGQGPEFLTYFQNEAQLEKSRLLSDRFSAERPKGSFSTLEIQRTEQGDSAMYLCASSLDRVDYGYTFGSGTRLTVV.

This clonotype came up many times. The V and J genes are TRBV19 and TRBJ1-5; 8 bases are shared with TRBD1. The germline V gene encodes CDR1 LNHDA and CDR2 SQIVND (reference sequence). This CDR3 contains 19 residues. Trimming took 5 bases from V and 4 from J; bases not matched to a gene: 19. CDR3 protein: CASSDSDRVSRLRNQPQHF. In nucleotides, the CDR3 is TGTGCCAGTAGTGACTCGGACAGGGTGTCACGACTAAGGAATCAGCCCCAGCATTTT.

CDR3 nucleotide sequence: TGCAGCGTTGGACTAGCGGGGGGGGAGACCCAGTACTTC. Its protein is CSVGLAGGETQYF. This sequence joins TRBV29-1 and TRBJ2-5, with 14 bases that match TRBD2. V lost 4 bases to trimming and J lost 5 bases; unmatched junction nucleotides: 0. Germline CDR1 SQVTM, CDR2 ANQGSEA. The CDR3 spans 13 residues.

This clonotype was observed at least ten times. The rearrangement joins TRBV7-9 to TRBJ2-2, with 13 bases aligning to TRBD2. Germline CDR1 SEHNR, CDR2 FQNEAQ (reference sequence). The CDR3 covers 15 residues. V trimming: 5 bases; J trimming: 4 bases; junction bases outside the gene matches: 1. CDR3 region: CASSRTSGSTGELFF. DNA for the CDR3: TGTGCCAGCAGCCGGACTAGCGGGAGCACCGGGGAGCTGTTTTTT.

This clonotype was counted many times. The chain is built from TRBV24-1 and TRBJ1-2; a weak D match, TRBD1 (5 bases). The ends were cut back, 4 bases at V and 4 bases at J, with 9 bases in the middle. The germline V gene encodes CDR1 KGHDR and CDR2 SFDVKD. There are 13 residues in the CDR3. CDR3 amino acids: CATSEGEFYGYTF. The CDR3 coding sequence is TGTGCCACCAGTGAGGGGGAGTTCTATGGCTACACCTTC.

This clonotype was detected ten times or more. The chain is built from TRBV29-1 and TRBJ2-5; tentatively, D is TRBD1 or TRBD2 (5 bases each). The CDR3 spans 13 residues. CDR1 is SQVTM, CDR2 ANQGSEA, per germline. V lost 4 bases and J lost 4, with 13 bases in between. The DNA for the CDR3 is TGCAGCGTTGGACCGGGGCGAGGAGAGACCCAGTACTTC. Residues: CSVGPGRGETQYF.

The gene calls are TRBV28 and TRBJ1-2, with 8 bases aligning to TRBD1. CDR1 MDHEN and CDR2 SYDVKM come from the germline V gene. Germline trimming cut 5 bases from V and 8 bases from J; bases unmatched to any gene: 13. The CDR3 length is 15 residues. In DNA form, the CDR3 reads TGTGCCAGCAGTCCCGGGGCAGGGGGCGCCGGAGGCTACACCTTC. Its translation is CASSPGAGGAGGYTF.

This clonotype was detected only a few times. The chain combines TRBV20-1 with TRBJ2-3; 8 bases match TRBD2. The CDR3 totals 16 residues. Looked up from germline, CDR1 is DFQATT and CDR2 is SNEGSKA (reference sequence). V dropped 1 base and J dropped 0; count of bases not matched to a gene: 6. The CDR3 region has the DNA TGCAGTGCTAGAGTCGGGCTAGCGGGTAGCACAGATACGCAGTATTTT. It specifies CSARVGLAGSTDTQYF.

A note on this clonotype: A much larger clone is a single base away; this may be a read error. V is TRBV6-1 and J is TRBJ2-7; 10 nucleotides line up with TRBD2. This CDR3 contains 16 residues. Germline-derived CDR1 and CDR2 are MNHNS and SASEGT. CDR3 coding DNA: TGTGCCAGCAGTGGGGCTAGCGGGAGAGGTCGCTACGTGCAGTACTTC. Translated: CASSGASGRGRYVQYF.

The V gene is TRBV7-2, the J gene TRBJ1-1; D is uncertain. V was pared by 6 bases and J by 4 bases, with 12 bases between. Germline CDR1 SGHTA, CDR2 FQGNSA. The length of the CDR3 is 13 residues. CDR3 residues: CASSPGRVTEAFF. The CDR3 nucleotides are TGTGCCAGCAGTCCTGGTAGGGTCACTGAAGCTTTCTTT.

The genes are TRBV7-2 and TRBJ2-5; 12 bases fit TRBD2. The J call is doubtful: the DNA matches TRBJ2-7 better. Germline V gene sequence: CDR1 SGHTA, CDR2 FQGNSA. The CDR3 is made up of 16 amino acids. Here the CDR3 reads CASSLRPGLAGYEQYF. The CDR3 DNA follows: TGTGCCAGCAGCCTTCGGCCGGGACTAGCGGGCTACGAGCAGTACTTC.

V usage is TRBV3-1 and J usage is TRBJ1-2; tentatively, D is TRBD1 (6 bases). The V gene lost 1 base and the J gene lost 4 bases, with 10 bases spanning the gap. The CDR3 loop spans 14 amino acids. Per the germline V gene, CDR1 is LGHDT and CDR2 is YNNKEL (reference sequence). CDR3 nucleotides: TGTGCCAGCAGCCAAGTAGGGACATTCTATGGCTACACCTTC. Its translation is CASSQVGTFYGYTF. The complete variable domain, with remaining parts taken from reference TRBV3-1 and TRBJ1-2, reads DTAVSQTPKYLVTQMGNDKSIKCEQNLGHDTMYWYKQDSKKFLKIMFSYNNKELIINETVPNRFSPKSPDKAHLNLHINSLELGDSAVYFCASSQVGTFYGYTFGSGTRLTVV.

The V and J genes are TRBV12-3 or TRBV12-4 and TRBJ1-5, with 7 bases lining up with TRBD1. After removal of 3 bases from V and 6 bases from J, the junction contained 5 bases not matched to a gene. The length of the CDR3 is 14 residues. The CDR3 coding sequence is TGTGCCAGCAGTTTCACAGGGGTTCCTCAGCCCCAGCATTTT. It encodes CASSFTGVPQPQHF.

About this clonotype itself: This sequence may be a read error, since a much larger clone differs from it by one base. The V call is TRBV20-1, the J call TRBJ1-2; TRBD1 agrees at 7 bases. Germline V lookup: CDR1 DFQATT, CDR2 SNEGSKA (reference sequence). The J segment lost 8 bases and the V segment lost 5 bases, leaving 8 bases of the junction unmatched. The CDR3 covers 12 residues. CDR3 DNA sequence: TGCAGTGCTGGAGGGACAGCGGACGGCTACACCTTC. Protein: CSAGGTADGYTF.